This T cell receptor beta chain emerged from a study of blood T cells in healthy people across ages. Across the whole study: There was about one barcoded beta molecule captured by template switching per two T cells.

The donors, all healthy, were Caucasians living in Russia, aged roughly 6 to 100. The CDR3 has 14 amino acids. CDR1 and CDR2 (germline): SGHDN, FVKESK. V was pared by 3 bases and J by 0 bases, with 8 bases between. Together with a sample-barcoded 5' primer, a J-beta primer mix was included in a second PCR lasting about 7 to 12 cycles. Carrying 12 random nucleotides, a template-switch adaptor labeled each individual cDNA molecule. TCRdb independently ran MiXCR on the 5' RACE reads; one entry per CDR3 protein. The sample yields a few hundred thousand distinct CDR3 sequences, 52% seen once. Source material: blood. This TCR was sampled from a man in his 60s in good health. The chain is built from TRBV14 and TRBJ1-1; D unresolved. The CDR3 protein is CASSQYLVNTEAFF. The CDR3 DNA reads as TGTGCCAGCAGCCAGTATCTAGTGAACACTGAAGCTTTCTTT. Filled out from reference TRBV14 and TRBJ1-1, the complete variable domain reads EAGVTQFPSHSVIEKGQTVTLRCDPISGHDNLYWYRRVMGKEIKFLLHFVKESKQDESGMPNNRFLAERTGGTYSTLKVQPAELEDSGVYFCASSQYLVNTEAFFGQGTRLTVV.